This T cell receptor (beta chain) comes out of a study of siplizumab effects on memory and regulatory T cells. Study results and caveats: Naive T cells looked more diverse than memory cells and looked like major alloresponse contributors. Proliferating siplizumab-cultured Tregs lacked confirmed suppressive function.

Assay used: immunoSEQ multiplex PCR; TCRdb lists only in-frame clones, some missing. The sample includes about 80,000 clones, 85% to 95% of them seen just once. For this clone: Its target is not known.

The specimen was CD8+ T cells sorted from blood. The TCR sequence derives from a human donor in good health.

CDR3: CASSVEGEGTEAFF. Written as DNA, the CDR3 is TGTGCCAGCAGCGTAGAAGGGGAGGGAACTGAAGCTTTCTTT. The V and J genes are TRBV9 and TRBJ1-1, with a weak D call TRBD1 (5 bases). Germline CDR1 and CDR2: SGDLS and YYNGEE. CDR3 length: 14 residues. V was pared by 0 bases and J by 5 bases, with 11 bases between.